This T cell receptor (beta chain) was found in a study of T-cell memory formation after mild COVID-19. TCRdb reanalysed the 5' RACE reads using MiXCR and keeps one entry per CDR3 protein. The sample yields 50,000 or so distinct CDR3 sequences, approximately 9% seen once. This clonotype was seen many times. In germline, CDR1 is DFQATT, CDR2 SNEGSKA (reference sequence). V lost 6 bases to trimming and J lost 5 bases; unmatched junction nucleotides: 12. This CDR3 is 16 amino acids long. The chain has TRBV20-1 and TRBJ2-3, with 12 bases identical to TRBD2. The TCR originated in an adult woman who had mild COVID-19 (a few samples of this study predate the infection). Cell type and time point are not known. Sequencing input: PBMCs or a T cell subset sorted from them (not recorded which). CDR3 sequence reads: CSAPKGLAGEGDTQYF. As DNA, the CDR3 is TGCAGTGCCCCCAAGGGACTAGCGGGCGAGGGAGATACGCAGTATTTT.